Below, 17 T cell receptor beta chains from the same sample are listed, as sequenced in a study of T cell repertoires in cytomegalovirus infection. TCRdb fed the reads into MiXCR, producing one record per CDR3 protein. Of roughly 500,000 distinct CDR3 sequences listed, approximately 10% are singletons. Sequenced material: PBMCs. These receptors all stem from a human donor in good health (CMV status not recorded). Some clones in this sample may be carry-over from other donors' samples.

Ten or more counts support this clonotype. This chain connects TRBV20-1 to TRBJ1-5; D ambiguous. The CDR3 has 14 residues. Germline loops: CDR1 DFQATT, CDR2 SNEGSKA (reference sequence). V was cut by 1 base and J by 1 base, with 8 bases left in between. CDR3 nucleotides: TGCAGTGCTAGAGTGGGGTCGAGCAATCAGCCCCAGCATTTT. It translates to CSARVGSSNQPQHF.

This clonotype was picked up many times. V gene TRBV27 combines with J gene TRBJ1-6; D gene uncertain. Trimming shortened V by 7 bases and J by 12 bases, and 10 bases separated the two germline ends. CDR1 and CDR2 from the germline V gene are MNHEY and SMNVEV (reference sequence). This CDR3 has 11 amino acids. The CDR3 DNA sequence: TGTGCCAGCAAGAGGACTGGACCCCTCCACTTT. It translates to CASKRTGPLHF.

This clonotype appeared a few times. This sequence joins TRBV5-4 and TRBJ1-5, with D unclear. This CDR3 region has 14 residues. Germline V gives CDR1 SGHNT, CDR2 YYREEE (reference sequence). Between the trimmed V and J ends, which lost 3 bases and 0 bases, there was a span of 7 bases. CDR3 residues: CASSSRPSNQPQHF. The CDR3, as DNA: TGTGCCAGCAGCTCCCGACCTAGCAATCAGCCCCAGCATTTT.

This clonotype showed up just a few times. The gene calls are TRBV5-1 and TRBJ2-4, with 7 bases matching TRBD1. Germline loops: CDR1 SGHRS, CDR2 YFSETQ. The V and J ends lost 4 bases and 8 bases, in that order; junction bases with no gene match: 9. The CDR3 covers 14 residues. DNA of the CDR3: TGCGCCAGCAGCAAAACAGGGGCGGAGGACATTCAGTACTTC. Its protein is CASSKTGAEDIQYF. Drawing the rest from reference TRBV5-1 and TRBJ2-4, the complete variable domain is KAGVTQTPRYLIKTRGQQVTLSCSPISGHRSVSWYQQTPGQGLQFLFEYFSETQRNKGNFPGRFSGRQFSNSRSEMNVSTLELGDSALYLCASSKTGAEDIQYFGAGTRLSVL.

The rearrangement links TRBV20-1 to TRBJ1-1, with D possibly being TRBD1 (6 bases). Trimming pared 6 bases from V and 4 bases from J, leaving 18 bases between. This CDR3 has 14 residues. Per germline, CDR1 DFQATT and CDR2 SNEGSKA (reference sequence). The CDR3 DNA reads TGCAGTGCCCGAGGTGGACAGATAGTCACTGAAGCTTTCTTT. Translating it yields CSARGGQIVTEAFF.

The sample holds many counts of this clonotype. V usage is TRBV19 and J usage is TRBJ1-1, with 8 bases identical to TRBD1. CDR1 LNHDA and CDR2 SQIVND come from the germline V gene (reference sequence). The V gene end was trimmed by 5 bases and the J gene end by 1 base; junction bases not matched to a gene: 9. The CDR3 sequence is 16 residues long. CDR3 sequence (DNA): TGTGCCAGTAGTCCGAGACAGGGGCTGGGGAACACTGAAGCTTTCTTT. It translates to CASSPRQGLGNTEAFF.

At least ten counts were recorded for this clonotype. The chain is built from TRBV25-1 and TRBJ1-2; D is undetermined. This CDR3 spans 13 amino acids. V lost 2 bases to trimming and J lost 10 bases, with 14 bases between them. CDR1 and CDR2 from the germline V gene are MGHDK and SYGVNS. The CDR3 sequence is CASSEKGTTPYTF. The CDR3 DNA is TGTGCCAGCAGTGAAAAAGGCACCACACCCTACACCTTC.

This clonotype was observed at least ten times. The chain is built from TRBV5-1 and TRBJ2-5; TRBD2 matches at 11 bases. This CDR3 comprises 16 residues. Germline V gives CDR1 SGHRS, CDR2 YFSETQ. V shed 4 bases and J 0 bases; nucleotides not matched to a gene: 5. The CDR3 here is CASSPLAGGNQETQYF. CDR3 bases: TGCGCCAGCAGCCCATTAGCGGGGGGGAACCAAGAGACCCAGTACTTC. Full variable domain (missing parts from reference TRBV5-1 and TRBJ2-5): KAGVTQTPRYLIKTRGQQVTLSCSPISGHRSVSWYQQTPGQGLQFLFEYFSETQRNKGNFPGRFSGRQFSNSRSEMNVSTLELGDSALYLCASSPLAGGNQETQYFGPGTRLLVL.

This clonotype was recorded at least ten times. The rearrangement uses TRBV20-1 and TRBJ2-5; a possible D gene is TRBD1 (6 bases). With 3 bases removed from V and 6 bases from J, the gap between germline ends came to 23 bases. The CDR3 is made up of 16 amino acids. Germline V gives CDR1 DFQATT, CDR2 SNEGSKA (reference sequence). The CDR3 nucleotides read TGCAGTGCTAGTTCCTCAGGACAGCCTGGTGGTCAGACCCAGTACTTC. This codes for CSASSSGQPGGQTQYF.

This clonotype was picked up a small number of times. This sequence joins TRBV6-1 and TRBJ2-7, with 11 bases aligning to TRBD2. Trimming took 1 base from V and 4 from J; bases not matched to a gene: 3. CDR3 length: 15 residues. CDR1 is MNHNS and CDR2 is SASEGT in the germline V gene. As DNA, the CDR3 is TGTGCCAGCAGTGAAGAAACTAGCGGGAGTTACGAGCAGTACTTC. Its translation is CASSEETSGSYEQYF.

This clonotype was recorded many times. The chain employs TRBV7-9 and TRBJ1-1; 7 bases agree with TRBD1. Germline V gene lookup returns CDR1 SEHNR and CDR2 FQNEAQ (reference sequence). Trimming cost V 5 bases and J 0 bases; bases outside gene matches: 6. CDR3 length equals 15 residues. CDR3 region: CASSLQGNLNTEAFF. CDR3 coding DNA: TGTGCCAGCAGCCTACAGGGGAACTTGAACACTGAAGCTTTCTTT.

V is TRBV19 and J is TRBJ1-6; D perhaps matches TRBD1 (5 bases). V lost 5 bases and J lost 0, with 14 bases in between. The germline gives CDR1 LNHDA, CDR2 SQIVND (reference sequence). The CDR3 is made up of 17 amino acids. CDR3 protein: CASSWKGRSSYNSPLHF. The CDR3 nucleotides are TGTGCCAGTAGTTGGAAGGGACGGAGCTCCTATAATTCACCCCTCCACTTT.

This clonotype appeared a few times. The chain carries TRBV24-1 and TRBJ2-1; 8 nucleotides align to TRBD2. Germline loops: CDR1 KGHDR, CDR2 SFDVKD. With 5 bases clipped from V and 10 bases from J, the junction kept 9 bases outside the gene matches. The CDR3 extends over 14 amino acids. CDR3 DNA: TGTGCCACCAGTGTCCCAGGGACTAGGCCCGAGCAGTTCTTC. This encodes CATSVPGTRPEQFF.

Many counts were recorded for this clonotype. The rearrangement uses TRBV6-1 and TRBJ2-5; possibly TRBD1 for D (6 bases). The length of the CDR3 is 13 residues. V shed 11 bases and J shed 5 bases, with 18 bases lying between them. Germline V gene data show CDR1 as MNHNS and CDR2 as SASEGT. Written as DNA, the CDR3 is TGTGCCCCCGCTCAACAGGGTCGGGAGACCCAGTACTTC. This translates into CAPAQQGRETQYF.

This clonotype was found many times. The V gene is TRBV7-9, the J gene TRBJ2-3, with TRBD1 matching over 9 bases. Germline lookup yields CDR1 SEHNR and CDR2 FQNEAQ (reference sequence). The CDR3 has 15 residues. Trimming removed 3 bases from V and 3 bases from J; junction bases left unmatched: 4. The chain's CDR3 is CASSLTGGATDTQYF. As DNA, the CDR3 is TGTGCCAGCAGCTTGACAGGGGGGGCGACAGATACGCAGTATTTT.

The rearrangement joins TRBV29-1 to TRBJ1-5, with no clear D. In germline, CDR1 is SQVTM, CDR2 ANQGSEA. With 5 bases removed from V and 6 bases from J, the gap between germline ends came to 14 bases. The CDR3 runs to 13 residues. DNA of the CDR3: TGCAGCGTTCCTGGCCCGGTAGGTCAGCCCCAGCATTTT. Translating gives CSVPGPVGQPQHF.

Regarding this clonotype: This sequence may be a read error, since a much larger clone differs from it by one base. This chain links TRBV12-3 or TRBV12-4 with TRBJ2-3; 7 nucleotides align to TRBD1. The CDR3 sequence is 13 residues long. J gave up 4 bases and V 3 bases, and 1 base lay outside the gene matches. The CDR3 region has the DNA TGTGCCAGCAGTTTCGACAGGGCAGATACGCAGTATTTT. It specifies CASSFDRADTQYF.